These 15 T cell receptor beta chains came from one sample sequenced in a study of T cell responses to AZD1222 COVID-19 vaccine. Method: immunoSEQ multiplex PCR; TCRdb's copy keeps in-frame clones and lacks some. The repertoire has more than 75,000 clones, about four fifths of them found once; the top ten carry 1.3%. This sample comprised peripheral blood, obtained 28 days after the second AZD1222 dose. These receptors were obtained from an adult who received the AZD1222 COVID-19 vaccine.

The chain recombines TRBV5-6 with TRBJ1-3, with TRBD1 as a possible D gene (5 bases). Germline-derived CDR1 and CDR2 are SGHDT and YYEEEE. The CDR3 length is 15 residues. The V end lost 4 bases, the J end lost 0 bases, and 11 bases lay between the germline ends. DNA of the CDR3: TGTGCCAGCAGCGACACAGGCTACTCTGGAAACACCATATATTTT. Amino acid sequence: CASSDTGYSGNTIYF. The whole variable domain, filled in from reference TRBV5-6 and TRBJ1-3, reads DAGVTQSPTHLIKTRGQQVTLRCSPKSGHDTVSWYQQALGQGPQFIFQYYEEEERQRGNFPDRFSGHQFPNYSSELNVNALLLGDSALYLCASSDTGYSGNTIYFGEGSWLTVV.

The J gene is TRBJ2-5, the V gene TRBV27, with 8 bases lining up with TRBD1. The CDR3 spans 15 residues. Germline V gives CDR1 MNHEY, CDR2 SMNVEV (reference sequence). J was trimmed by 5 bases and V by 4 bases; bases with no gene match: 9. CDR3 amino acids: CASSSGQVGEETQYF. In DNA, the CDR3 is TGTGCCAGCAGTTCGGGACAGGTGGGCGAGGAGACCCAGTACTTC.

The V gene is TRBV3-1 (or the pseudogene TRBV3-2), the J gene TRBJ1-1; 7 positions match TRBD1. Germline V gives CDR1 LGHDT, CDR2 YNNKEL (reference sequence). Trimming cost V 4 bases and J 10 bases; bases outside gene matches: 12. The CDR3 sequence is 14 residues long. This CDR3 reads CASSPTAGRGSAFF. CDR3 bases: TGTGCCAGCAGCCCGACGGCTGGCAGGGGGTCAGCTTTCTTT.

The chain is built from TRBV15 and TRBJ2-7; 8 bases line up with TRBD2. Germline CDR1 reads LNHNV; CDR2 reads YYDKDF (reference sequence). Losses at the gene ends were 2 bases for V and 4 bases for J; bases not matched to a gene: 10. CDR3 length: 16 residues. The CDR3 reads CATSRSAIAGYYEQYF. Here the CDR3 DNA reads TGTGCCACCAGCAGATCGGCGATAGCGGGGTATTACGAGCAGTACTTC.

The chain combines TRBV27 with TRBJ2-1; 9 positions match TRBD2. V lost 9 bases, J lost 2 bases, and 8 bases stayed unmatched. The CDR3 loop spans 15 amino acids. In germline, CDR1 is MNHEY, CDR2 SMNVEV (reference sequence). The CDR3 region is CASSIKRGAYNEQFF. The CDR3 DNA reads TGTGCCAGTTCGATTAAGCGGGGGGCCTACAATGAGCAGTTCTTC.

The CDR3 protein is CASSPGTNTNYGYTF. The CDR3 DNA follows: TGTGCCAGCAGCCCCGGAACCAACACTAACTATGGCTACACCTTC. V and J are TRBV5-4 and TRBJ1-2; D gene uncertain. The CDR3 spans 15 residues. Trimming removed 4 bases from V and 0 bases from J, with 13 bases in between. Germline-derived CDR1 and CDR2 are SGHNT and YYREEE (reference sequence). Looking up the rest from reference TRBV5-4 and TRBJ1-2 gives the full variable domain: ETGVTQSPTHLIKTRGQQVTLRCSSQSGHNTVSWYQQALGQGPQFIFQYYREEENGRGNFPPRFSGLQFPNYSSELNVNALELDDSALYLCASSPGTNTNYGYTFGSGTRLTVV.

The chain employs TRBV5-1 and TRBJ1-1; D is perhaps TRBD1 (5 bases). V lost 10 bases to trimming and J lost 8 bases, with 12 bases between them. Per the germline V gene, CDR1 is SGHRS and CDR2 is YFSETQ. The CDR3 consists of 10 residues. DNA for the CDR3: TGCGCCGTTGGACAATCAGAAGCTTTCTTT. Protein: CAVGQSEAFF. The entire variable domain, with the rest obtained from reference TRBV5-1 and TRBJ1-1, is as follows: KAGVTQTPRYLIKTRGQQVTLSCSPISGHRSVSWYQQTPGQGLQFLFEYFSETQRNKGNFPGRFSGRQFSNSRSEMNVSTLELGDSALYLCAVGQSEAFFGQGTRLTVV.

For the CDR3, the DNA is TGCAGTGCTACCCAGGCCTACGAGCAGTACTTC. Its translation is CSATQAYEQYF. The genes are TRBV20-1 and TRBJ2-7; no definite D call. Germline V lookup: CDR1 DFQATT, CDR2 SNEGSKA (reference sequence). This CDR3 is 11 amino acids long. The V end was cut by 4 bases, the J end by 2 bases, with 6 bases between.

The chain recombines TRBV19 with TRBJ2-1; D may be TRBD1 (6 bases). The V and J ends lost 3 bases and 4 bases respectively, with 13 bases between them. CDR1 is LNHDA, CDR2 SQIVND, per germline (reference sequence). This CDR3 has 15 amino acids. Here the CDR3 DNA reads TGTGCCAGTAGTATCCCAGGGGTGGGATACAATGAGCAGTTCTTC. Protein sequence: CASSIPGVGYNEQFF.

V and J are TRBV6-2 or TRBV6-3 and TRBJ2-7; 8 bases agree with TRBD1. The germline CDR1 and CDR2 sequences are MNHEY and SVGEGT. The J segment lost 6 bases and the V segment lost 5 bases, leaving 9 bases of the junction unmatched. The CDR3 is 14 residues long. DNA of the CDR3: TGTGCCAGCAGTCAACAGGGGGGACATGGCGAGCAGTACTTC. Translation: CASSQQGGHGEQYF.

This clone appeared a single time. The CDR3 is CASSPPLIAGGRTGELFF. In nucleotides, the CDR3 is TGTGCCAGCAGCCCCCCCTTGATAGCGGGAGGGAGGACCGGGGAGCTGTTTTTT. The chain employs TRBV7-2 and TRBJ2-2, with TRBD2 matching 11 bases. The junction had 13 bases not matched to a gene; V was cut back by 5 bases and J by 5 bases. This CDR3 has 18 residues. In germline, CDR1 is SGHTA, CDR2 FQGNSA.

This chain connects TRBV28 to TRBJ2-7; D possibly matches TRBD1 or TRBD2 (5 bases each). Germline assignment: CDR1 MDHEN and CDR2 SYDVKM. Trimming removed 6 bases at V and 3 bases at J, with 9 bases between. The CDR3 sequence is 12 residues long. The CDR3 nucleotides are TGTGCCAGCAGGGGGGATTACTACGAGCAGTACTTC. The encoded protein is CASRGDYYEQYF.

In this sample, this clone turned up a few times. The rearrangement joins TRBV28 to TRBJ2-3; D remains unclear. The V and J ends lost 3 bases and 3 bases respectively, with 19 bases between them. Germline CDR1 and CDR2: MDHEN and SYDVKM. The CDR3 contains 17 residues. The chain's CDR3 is CASSFSGRGVQTDTQYF. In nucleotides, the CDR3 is TGTGCCAGCAGTTTTTCGGGCCGAGGAGTTCAAACAGATACGCAGTATTTT.

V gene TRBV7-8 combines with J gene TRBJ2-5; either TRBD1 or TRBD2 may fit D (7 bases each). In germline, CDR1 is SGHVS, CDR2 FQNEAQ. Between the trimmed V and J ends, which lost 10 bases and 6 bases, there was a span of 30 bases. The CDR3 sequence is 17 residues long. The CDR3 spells CAIQLNGGRRGWQTQYF. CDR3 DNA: TGTGCCATCCAGCTCAACGGGGGGCGCAGGGGGTGGCAGACCCAGTACTTC.

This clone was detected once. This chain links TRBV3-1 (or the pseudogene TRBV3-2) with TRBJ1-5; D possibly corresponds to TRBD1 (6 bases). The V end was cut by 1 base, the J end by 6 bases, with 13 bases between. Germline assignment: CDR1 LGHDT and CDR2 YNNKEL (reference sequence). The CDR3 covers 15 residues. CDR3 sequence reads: CASSQGPTGLQPQHF. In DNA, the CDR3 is TGTGCCAGCAGCCAAGGACCCACAGGGCTTCAGCCCCAGCATTTT.